A selection of T cell receptor beta chains follows, all from one sample in a study of CD8+CD57+ T cells in acquired aplastic anemia. TCRdb reprocessed the reads with MiXCR, giving one entry per CDR3 protein. Altogether 150,000 to 200,000 distinct CDR3 sequences are present, 71% being singletons, with the ten largest covering about 50%. Material for sequencing was sorted CD4+, CD8+, or CD8+CD57+ T cells (not recorded which) from PBMCs. The receptors come from a human donor with aplastic anemia. CDR3s include the opening cysteine and the closing phenylalanine or tryptophan. Each record gives: V gene, J gene, clone size, D gene, CDR3 protein, CDR3 DNA. The D gene is left open where the match is weak. A row's size may be missing; if present it is once, few, many or a size class.

v_call: TRBV2; j_call: TRBJ2-5; clone_size: .; d_call: .; cdr3_aa: CASKEGPETQYF; cdr3_nt: TGTGCCAGCAAGGAGGGTCCCGAGACCCAGTACTTC
v_call: TRBV10-1; j_call: TRBJ2-7; clone_size: .; d_call: .; cdr3_aa: CASSGQLGTSEQYF; cdr3_nt: TGCGCCAGCAGTGGACAGCTAGGTACCTCCGAGCAGTACTTC
v_call: TRBV5-1; j_call: TRBJ1-6; clone_size: .; d_call: .; cdr3_aa: CASSLGGIYNSPLHF; cdr3_nt: TGCGCCAGCAGCCTGGGAGGGATATATAATTCACCCCTCCACTTT
v_call: TRBV7-2; j_call: TRBJ1-1; clone_size: .; d_call: .; cdr3_aa: CASSLFGGVAFF; cdr3_nt: TGTGCCAGCAGCTTATTCGGGGGTGTGGCTTTCTTT
v_call: TRBV7-3; j_call: TRBJ1-3; clone_size: .; d_call: .; cdr3_aa: CASSLLGRSSGNTIYF; cdr3_nt: TGTGCCAGCAGCTTATTGGGACGGTCCTCTGGAAACACCATATATTTT
v_call: TRBV2; j_call: TRBJ2-7; clone_size: .; d_call: .; cdr3_aa: CAWGELEPYEQYF; cdr3_nt: TGTGCCTGGGGTGAACTAGAACCCTACGAGCAGTACTTC
v_call: TRBV19; j_call: TRBJ2-2; clone_size: .; d_call: .; cdr3_aa: CASSMGGSPHRELFF; cdr3_nt: TGTGCCAGTAGTATGGGGGGATCCCCTCACCGGGAGCTGTTTTTT
v_call: TRBV20-1; j_call: TRBJ2-7; clone_size: .; d_call: TRBD2; cdr3_aa: CSARGGLLGLAADYEQYF; cdr3_nt: TGCAGTGCTAGAGGAGGACTCCTGGGGCTAGCGGCAGACTACGAGCAGTACTTC
v_call: TRBV24-1; j_call: TRBJ2-1; clone_size: .; d_call: .; cdr3_aa: CATSDYGSIEQFF; cdr3_nt: TGTGCCACCAGTGATTACGGTTCCATTGAGCAGTTCTTC
v_call: TRBV20-1; j_call: TRBJ1-5; clone_size: many; d_call: .; cdr3_aa: CSASRRLSNQPQHF; cdr3_nt: TGCAGTGCTAGCCGGCGGCTTAGCAATCAGCCCCAGCATTTT
v_call: TRBV11-2; j_call: TRBJ1-1; clone_size: .; d_call: .; cdr3_aa: CASSFPPPEAFF; cdr3_nt: TGTGCCAGCAGCTTTCCCCCCCCTGAAGCTTTCTTT
v_call: TRBV7-3; j_call: TRBJ2-2; clone_size: .; d_call: .; cdr3_aa: CASSTLKGNTGELFF; cdr3_nt: TGTGCCAGCAGCACCTTGAAAGGGAACACCGGGGAGCTGTTTTTT
v_call: TRBV10-3; j_call: TRBJ2-2; clone_size: .; d_call: TRBD1; cdr3_aa: CAIRGTGQAGELFF; cdr3_nt: TGTGCCATCAGGGGGACAGGGCAGGCCGGGGAGCTGTTTTTT
v_call: TRBV7-9; j_call: TRBJ2-5; clone_size: .; d_call: .; cdr3_aa: CASSPRGRGRQETQYF; cdr3_nt: TGTGCCAGCAGCCCCCGGGGGCGGGGGAGACAAGAGACCCAGTACTTC
v_call: TRBV19; j_call: TRBJ2-1; clone_size: .; d_call: .; cdr3_aa: CASSFWDSSPYNEQFF; cdr3_nt: TGTGCCAGTAGCTTTTGGGACTCATCTCCCTACAATGAGCAGTTCTTC
v_call: TRBV20-1; j_call: TRBJ2-1; clone_size: .; d_call: .; cdr3_aa: CSARTGGNEQFF; cdr3_nt: TGCAGTGCTAGAACTGGCGGCAATGAGCAGTTCTTC
v_call: TRBV10-2; j_call: TRBJ2-1; clone_size: .; d_call: TRBD1; cdr3_aa: CASSATGGLVNEQFF; cdr3_nt: TGCGCCAGCAGTGCGACAGGGGGCCTAGTGAATGAGCAGTTCTTC
v_call: TRBV5-1; j_call: TRBJ2-7; clone_size: .; d_call: TRBD1; cdr3_aa: CASSEDRHSYEQYF; cdr3_nt: TGCGCCAGCAGCGAGGACAGGCACTCCTACGAGCAGTACTTC
v_call: TRBV29-1; j_call: TRBJ2-1; clone_size: .; d_call: TRBD1; cdr3_aa: CSARGTVYNEQFF; cdr3_nt: TGCAGCGCCAGAGGGACAGTTTACAATGAGCAGTTCTTC